This T cell receptor beta chain was retrieved from a study of T-cell memory formation after mild COVID-19. Overall study context: The two donors had largely donor-specific TCR clusters.

The V and J ends lost 8 bases and 5 bases respectively, with 12 bases between them. The CDR3 is 12 residues long. Per the germline V gene, CDR1 is SEHNR and CDR2 is FQNEAQ (reference sequence). Via MiXCR, TCRdb re-called the 5' RACE reads, giving one row per CDR3 protein. The sample holds around 530,000 distinct CDR3 sequences, less than 25% seen once. The sample comprised PBMCs or a T cell subset sorted from them (not recorded which). This TCR derives from an adult woman who had mild COVID-19 (a few samples of this study predate the infection). Cell type and time point are not known. This chain joins TRBV7-9 and TRBJ1-1; D is uncertain. The chain's CDR3 is CASSAQRTEAFF. CDR3 nucleotide sequence: TGTGCCAGCTCCGCCCAGCGGACTGAAGCTTTCTTT.